The clone carrying this T cell receptor (beta chain) was detected only a few times. Its antigen is not identified. The data belong to a study of cytomegalovirus exposure and HLA in healthy donors. CDR1 and CDR2 (germline): MGHDK, SYGVNS. V lost 6 bases, J lost 8 bases, and 10 bases lay in between. CDR3 length: 11 amino acids. Study results and limitations: Later analysis found that TCR beta chains associated with HLA were more clonally expanded than other, equally common chains. In an earlier analysis, in roughly 580 donors, most V segments appeared productive either ~90% or ~30% of the time. Most TCRs appeared rarely, but some public TCRs recurred in many donors.

At collection, donors were nominally healthy, but unrecorded immune exposures were probable. The PCR had 60 Vbeta and 13 Jbeta primers. Sequencing was performed with immunoSEQ multiplex PCR; in TCRdb, only in-frame clones are kept and a portion is missing. The table lists under 150,000 clones, about 79% of them singletons. The chain is built from TRBV25-1 and TRBJ1-1; a weak D match, TRBD1 (6 bases). The sequenced sample was PBMCs. This clonotype was sampled from a young man in good health and CMV-seropositive. CDR3 sequence: CASSGDREAFF. The CDR3 nucleotides read TGTGCCAGCAGCGGAGACAGGGAAGCTTTCTTT.